What follows are 7 T cell receptor beta chains derived from one specimen sequenced in a study of vaccination and CD4 T cells after COVID-19. Treatment: approximately nine-day PBMC culture with coronavirus spike peptide pools or control peptides (ViraFEST assay). Sequenced with the Oncomine TCR Beta short-read assay was DNA taken from cultured CD4+ T cells. TCRdb itself ran the PCR reads through MiXCR, one entry per CDR3 protein. Among under 15,000 distinct CDR3 sequences listed, 50% were seen once. These TCRs' antigens remain unknown. Specimen: CD4+ T cells from blood, cultured in vitro. Every receptor here comes from a human donor who had recovered from COVID-19.

The chain recombines TRBV7-9 with TRBJ2-1; D call uncertain. The CDR3 covers 13 residues. V was shortened by 1 base and J by 13 bases, with 14 bases between the two germline ends. Germline-derived CDR1 and CDR2 are SEHNR and FQNEAQ (reference sequence). The chain's CDR3 is CASSLENRPRQFF. As DNA, the CDR3 is TGTGCCAGCAGCTTAGAAAACCGCCCAAGACAGTTCTTC.

The chain carries TRBV9 and TRBJ2-3; D perhaps matches TRBD2 (5 bases). V lost 4 bases and J 4 bases, leaving 16 bases between the germline ends. This CDR3 is built from 15 residues. Germline V gene sequence: CDR1 SGDLS, CDR2 YYNGEE. The CDR3 DNA reads TGTGCCAGCAGCTCCGGTCGGGGTCAGGCAGATACGCAGTATTTT. It codes for CASSSGRGQADTQYF. The full variable domain, in which reference TRBV9 and TRBJ2-3 provide the parts outside the CDR3, is DSGVTQTPKHLITATGQRVTLRCSPRSGDLSVYWYQQSLDQGLQFLIQYYNGEERAKGNILERFSAQQFPDLHSELNLSSLELGDSALYFCASSSGRGQADTQYFGPGTRLTVL.

On this clonotype: At one end the junction does not follow the germline gene, possibly because of a read error. The J gene is TRBJ1-2, the V gene TRBV7-2; 8 nucleotides agree with TRBD1. Germline lookup yields CDR1 SGHTA and CDR2 FQGNSA. The CDR3 has 13 residues. As DNA, the CDR3 is TGTGCCAGCAGCAGGACAGGGAACTTTGGCTACACCTTC. It specifies CASSRTGNFGYTF.

This clonotype appeared a few times. This chain connects TRBV6-4 to TRBJ2-2, with 9 bases aligning to TRBD2. Germline values: CDR1 MRHNA, CDR2 SNTAGT. Trimming at V came to 6 bases and at J to 0 bases, leaving 5 bases not matched to a gene. The CDR3 totals 16 residues. In DNA form, the CDR3 reads TGTGCCAGCAGAGCTTCTAGCGGGACGAACACCGGGGAGCTGTTTTTT. This gives the protein CASRASSGTNTGELFF.

This chain connects TRBV10-3 to TRBJ2-2; the match to TRBD1 covers 11 bases. Germline CDR1 is ENHRY and CDR2 is SYGVKD. Trimming removed 8 bases from V and 4 bases from J; junction bases left unmatched: 6. This CDR3 has 15 residues. The CDR3 DNA reads TGTGCCATCCAAGGACAGGGGGCCGGCACCGGGGAGCTGTTTTTT. Amino acid sequence: CAIQGQGAGTGELFF.

V is TRBV20-1 and J is TRBJ2-3; 8 bases align to TRBD2. The germline V gene has CDR1 DFQATT and CDR2 SNEGSKA (reference sequence). The CDR3 runs 14 residues. The J segment lost 5 bases and the V segment lost 0 bases, leaving 4 bases of the junction unmatched. CDR3 coding DNA: TGCAGTGCTAGAGAGGCGGGAGGAGTAGATACGCAGTATTTT. As protein: CSAREAGGVDTQYF.

This clonotype was seen a handful of times. This sequence joins TRBV12-3 or TRBV12-4 and TRBJ2-5; possible D gene TRBD1, 6 bases. V lost 6 bases, J lost 5 bases, and 16 bases lay in between. The CDR3 is 14 residues long. The CDR3 region has the DNA TGTGCCAGCAGCATTTCAGGGGCTCGGGAGACCCAGTACTTC. It encodes CASSISGARETQYF.